The 23 T cell receptor beta chains in this list originate from one sample, sequenced in a study of vaccination effects on CD4 cells after COVID-19. Antigens of these TCRs are unknown. Viral peptide pool expansion of antigen-specific CD4+ T cells preceded sequencing in the ViraFEST assay. Once cultured for nine to ten days, the cells underwent separation to obtain CD4+ T cells. Nobody among the vaccine recipients had prior SARS-CoV-2 infection (nucleocapsid antibodies were negative). Sequenced by immunoSEQ multiplex PCR; TCRdb stores in-frame clones only, minus some. This sample yields over 25,000 clones, of which more than 70% are seen a single time; 30% belongs to the top ten. The material was CD4+ T cells from PBMCs cultured with SARS-CoV-2 spike peptides, obtained before COVID-19 vaccination. The receptors were gathered from a human donor who received a COVID-19 vaccine.

The V gene is TRBV3-1 (or the pseudogene TRBV3-2), the J gene TRBJ1-2; 8 bases line up with TRBD1. In germline, CDR1 is LGHDT, CDR2 YNNKEL (reference sequence). V shed 4 bases, J shed 8 bases, and the junction held 6 bases outside the gene matches. There are 13 residues in the CDR3. CDR3 sequence reads: CASSPQGARGYTF. DNA for the CDR3: TGTGCCAGCAGCCCCCAGGGGGCGCGCGGCTACACCTTC.

Only a few counts were recorded for this clone. The chain combines TRBV5-1 with TRBJ1-1; D remains unclear. V shed 2 bases and J shed 5 bases, with 13 bases lying between them. The CDR3 covers 14 residues. Germline lookup yields CDR1 SGHRS and CDR2 YFSETQ. For the CDR3, the DNA is TGCGCCAGCAGCTTTGTGCAGGAGACGACTGAAGCTTTCTTT. Protein product: CASSFVQETTEAFF.

This chain connects TRBV7-6 to TRBJ2-7; a weak D match, TRBD2 (6 bases). This CDR3 region has 15 residues. V gave up 1 base and J gave up 6 bases, with 16 bases separating them. The germline gives CDR1 SGHVS, CDR2 FNYEAQ. DNA of the CDR3: TGTGCCAGCAGCTTAGAGGCAGGGAGGTCCGGCGAGCAGTACTTC. This gives the protein CASSLEAGRSGEQYF.

The gene calls are TRBV2 and TRBJ1-2, with 9 bases lining up with TRBD1. The CDR3 sequence is 14 residues long. The V and J ends lost 5 bases and 2 bases, in that order; junction bases with no gene match: 3. Germline lookup yields CDR1 SNHLY and CDR2 FYNNEI. CDR3 amino acids: CASSSGTGNYGYTF. The CDR3 coding sequence is TGTGCCAGCAGTTCCGGGACAGGGAACTATGGCTACACCTTC.

This clone was observed a single time. The chain combines TRBV27 with TRBJ2-2; TRBD1 or TRBD2 may be the D gene (6 bases each). Trimming took 7 bases from V and 1 from J, leaving 13 bases between them. The germline V gene has CDR1 MNHEY and CDR2 SMNVEV (reference sequence). This CDR3 contains 15 residues. In DNA, the CDR3 is TGTGCCAGCAAAAGGGGGGCACGGAACACCGGGGAGCTGTTTTTT. Protein sequence: CASKRGARNTGELFF.

The CDR3 region has the DNA TGTGCCACCAGCCTTGGGCAGGGACGCTTTGGCTACACCTTC. Its protein is CATSLGQGRFGYTF. This chain joins TRBV6-5 and TRBJ1-2, with D possibly being TRBD1 (5 bases). The V end was cut by 10 bases, the J end by 7 bases, with 22 bases between. This CDR3 has 14 residues. Germline V gene data show CDR1 as MNHEY and CDR2 as SVGAGI.

The chain recombines TRBV28 with TRBJ2-6, with 7 bases that match TRBD1. Germline assignment: CDR1 MDHEN and CDR2 SYDVKM. V gave up 6 bases and J gave up 10 bases; unmatched junction bases: 9. The CDR3 spans 14 residues. CDR3 sequence reads: CASSTYRGRNVLTF. CDR3 DNA: TGTGCCAGCAGCACTTACAGGGGTAGGAACGTCCTGACTTTC.

The chain has TRBV3-1 (or the pseudogene TRBV3-2) and TRBJ2-1; D is undetermined. The CDR3 totals 15 residues. Trimming cost V 2 bases and J 5 bases, with 13 bases left between them. CDR1 is LGHDT and CDR2 is YNNKEL in the germline V gene (reference sequence). CDR3 sequence reads: CASSQWDSGDNEQFF. CDR3 DNA sequence: TGTGCCAGCAGCCAATGGGATTCGGGCGACAATGAGCAGTTCTTC.

The chain uses TRBV9 and TRBJ1-3; 7 nucleotides line up with TRBD1. CDR3 length equals 16 residues. V lost 4 bases to trimming and J lost 0 bases; unmatched junction nucleotides: 7. Germline V lookup: CDR1 SGDLS, CDR2 YYNGEE. CDR3 sequence reads: CASSPRGQNSGNTIYF. In nucleotides, the CDR3 is TGTGCCAGCAGCCCCCGGGGACAGAACTCTGGAAACACCATATATTTT.

Only one count was recorded for this clone. The rearrangement links TRBV6-5 to TRBJ2-1; unclear D gene. Per germline, CDR1 MNHEY and CDR2 SVGAGI. The V gene lost 4 bases and the J gene lost 2 bases, with 15 bases spanning the gap. The CDR3 is 16 amino acids. CDR3 residues: CASSSLLSGAYNEQFF. The DNA for the CDR3 is TGTGCCAGCAGTTCCTTATTAAGTGGAGCCTACAATGAGCAGTTCTTC.

The chain links TRBV6-5 to TRBJ2-5; D is uncertain. This CDR3 contains 12 residues. V gave up 7 bases and J gave up 5 bases, with 11 bases separating them. CDR1 is MNHEY, CDR2 SVGAGI, per germline. The CDR3 loop reads CASTQSQETQYF. The DNA for the CDR3 is TGTGCCAGCACCCAAAGTCAGGAGACCCAGTACTTC.

This sequence joins TRBV19 and TRBJ1-1; D remains unclear. With 1 base removed from V and 1 base from J, the gap between germline ends came to 10 bases. The CDR3 spans 15 residues. The germline CDR1 and CDR2 sequences are LNHDA and SQIVND (reference sequence). This chain's CDR3 is CASSIGGPRNTEAFF. The CDR3 bases are TGTGCCAGTAGTATAGGCGGTCCGCGGAACACTGAAGCTTTCTTT.

This clone has a handful of counts. The chain has TRBV27 and TRBJ2-7, with D perhaps TRBD2 (6 bases). The CDR3 is 15 amino acids. In germline, CDR1 is MNHEY, CDR2 SMNVEV (reference sequence). Trimming removed 5 bases from V and 2 bases from J, with 16 bases in between. The CDR3 loop reads CASSPPGGTPYEQYF. DNA of the CDR3: TGTGCCAGCAGTCCTCCGGGCGGGACCCCCTACGAGCAGTACTTC.

The chain couples TRBV30 to TRBJ2-2; 8 nucleotides match TRBD1. The ends lost 3 bases at V and 3 bases at J; junction bases unmatched: 9. This CDR3 is 16 amino acids long. The germline V gene encodes CDR1 GTSNPN and CDR2 SVGIG (reference sequence). As DNA, the CDR3 is TGTGCCTGGAGGAACCCCGGGACAGGCTACACCGGGGAGCTGTTTTTT. It codes for CAWRNPGTGYTGELFF.

This clone has a handful of counts. The chain has TRBV11-1 and TRBJ2-2, with a weak D call TRBD2 (5 bases). Germline-derived CDR1 and CDR2 are SGHAT and FQDESV (reference sequence). The length of the CDR3 is 16 residues. V was cut by 2 bases and J by 3 bases, with 13 bases left in between. CDR3 nucleotide sequence: TGTGCCAGCAGCTTAAGCGCGGGTTCGGACACCGGGGAGCTGTTTTTT. It encodes CASSLSAGSDTGELFF.

CDR3 sequence: CASSQDWEGYTF. Here the CDR3 DNA reads TGCGCCAGCAGCCAAGATTGGGAAGGCTACACCTTC. The gene calls are TRBV4-1 and TRBJ1-2; D is ambiguous. Per germline, CDR1 MGHRA and CDR2 YSYEKL. This CDR3 region has 12 residues. V was trimmed by 0 bases and J by 8 bases, leaving 7 bases between them.

This chain links TRBV27 with TRBJ1-1; a possible D gene is TRBD1 (6 bases). Trimming took 4 bases from V and 1 from J, leaving 10 bases between them. The V gene's germline CDR1 is MNHEY and CDR2 SMNVEV (reference sequence). This CDR3 contains 14 residues. The DNA for the CDR3 is TGTGCCAGCAGTTCGGACAGACCGAACACTGAAGCTTTCTTT. It specifies CASSSDRPNTEAFF.

This clone was detected a few times. J is TRBJ1-3 and V is TRBV4-1; maybe TRBD1 (5 bases). The CDR3 runs 14 residues. Looked up from germline, CDR1 is MGHRA and CDR2 is YSYEKL. The ends were cut back, 2 bases at V and 0 bases at J, with 5 bases in the middle. The CDR3 loop is CASSQQGSGNTIYF. CDR3 nucleotide sequence: TGCGCCAGCAGCCAACAGGGCTCTGGAAACACCATATATTTT.

The chain joins TRBV27 to TRBJ1-2, with TRBD1 as a possible D gene (5 bases). The CDR3 length is 14 residues. Trimming shortened V by 4 bases and J by 5 bases, and 14 bases separated the two germline ends. Germline CDR1 reads MNHEY; CDR2 reads SMNVEV (reference sequence). CDR3 residues: CASSSSRAWYGYTF. DNA of the CDR3: TGTGCCAGCAGTTCCAGCAGGGCGTGGTATGGCTACACCTTC.

This clone was counted a few times. V usage is TRBV6-5 and J usage is TRBJ1-1, with D unresolved. CDR3 size: 11 residues. Germline assignment: CDR1 MNHEY and CDR2 SVGAGI. V lost 6 bases, J lost 4 bases, and 6 bases lay in between. The CDR3: CASRRATEAFF. CDR3 DNA: TGTGCCAGCAGGAGGGCCACTGAAGCTTTCTTT.

The chain employs TRBV28 and TRBJ2-7; TRBD1 matches 7 bases. V was pared by 5 bases and J by 2 bases, with 6 bases of the junction left unmatched. In germline, CDR1 is MDHEN, CDR2 SYDVKM. The CDR3 spans 14 residues. CDR3 residues: CASSPRTGPYEQYF. As DNA, the CDR3 is TGTGCCAGCAGTCCCCGGACAGGCCCCTACGAGCAGTACTTC.

The V and J genes are TRBV27 and TRBJ1-2; no definite D call. CDR1 MNHEY and CDR2 SMNVEV come from the germline V gene (reference sequence). The V and J ends lost 6 bases and 2 bases respectively, with 7 bases between them. The CDR3 length is 12 residues. CDR3 sequence reads: CASRRANYGYTF. The CDR3 nucleotides are TGTGCCAGCAGGAGGGCGAACTATGGCTACACCTTC.

This chain connects TRBV6-1 to TRBJ2-2; no clear D gene. Trimming left V 0 bases short and J 8 bases short, with 7 bases between. This CDR3 region has 13 residues. Germline V gene data show CDR1 as MNHNS and CDR2 as SASEGT. CDR3 protein: CASSEAVGGELFF. The CDR3 DNA reads TGTGCCAGCAGTGAAGCGGTGGGTGGGGAGCTGTTTTTT.